The entry below gives a single T cell receptor beta chain sequence along with its context. Its antigen is as yet unknown. The whole isolated RNA underwent reverse transcription, so sequencing captured expressed TCRB transcripts. Clones were read by immunoSEQ multiplex PCR, and TCRdb kept only the in-frame ones, dropping some. Of about 700,000 clones in the sample, over 10% were seen once. This specimen comes from a study of beta chain features in type 1 diabetes. Study conclusions and caveats: There was a moderate but significant shortening of TCRB CDR3s in all four CD4+ subsets of Type 1 diabetes patients. A closer apparent resemblance between naive, central memory and Treg TCRB repertoires was seen in patients than in healthy donors.

Germline lookup yields CDR1 SGHVS and CDR2 FQNEAQ. Trimming took 8 bases from V and 8 from J, leaving 24 bases between them. The CDR3 covers 16 residues. Heparinised blood was drawn once per donor, averaging around 120 mL. Specimen: naive CD4+ T cells from blood. This clonotype was sampled from a man aged 18-30 years with type 1 diabetes. The V call is TRBV7-8, the J call TRBJ2-2; D is unclear. The CDR3 loop is CASPVLAGPRKGELFF. CDR3 nucleotides: TGTGCCAGCCCCGTCTTGGCAGGACCCCGGAAAGGGGAGCTGTTTTTT.